This is a list of T cell receptor beta chains from one sample in a study of T cell responses to AZD1222 COVID-19 vaccine. Assay used: immunoSEQ multiplex PCR; TCRdb lists only in-frame clones, some missing. The top ten hold over 10% of the sample, which has approximately 110,000 clones, 88% seen once. The sample consisted of peripheral blood, taken on day 0 of MenACWY control vaccination. The receptor set was obtained from an adult in good health. Each CDR3 is given with its conserved first and last residue. D genes are given only for firm matches. The size of a clone is reported for some rows only, either as once, few or many, or as a class for expanded clones.

abundance: .
v_gene: TRBV4-1
d_gene: .
j_gene: TRBJ1-1
CDR3nt: TGCGCCAGCAGCCACTACTTGACAGAGAACACTGAAGCTTTCTTT
CDR3aa: CASSHYLTENTEAFF

abundance: .
v_gene: TRBV7-2
d_gene: TRBD1
j_gene: TRBJ2-7
CDR3nt: TGTGCCAGCAGCGTGCAGACCGGGACAGGGGGCCTCGAGCAGTACTTC
CDR3aa: CASSVQTGTGGLEQYF

abundance: .
v_gene: TRBV2
d_gene: .
j_gene: TRBJ2-2
CDR3nt: TGTGCCAGCAGTTACACCGGGGAGCTGTTTTTT
CDR3aa: CASSYTGELFF

abundance: few
v_gene: TRBV7-3
d_gene: .
j_gene: TRBJ2-7
CDR3nt: TGTGCCAGCAGCTCCGATGTGGGGGCTAGAAACGAGCAGTACTTC
CDR3aa: CASSSDVGARNEQYF

abundance: once
v_gene: TRBV7-9
d_gene: .
j_gene: TRBJ2-5
CDR3nt: TGTGCCAGCAGCTGGTGGGGGGAGGAAGAGACCCAGTACTTC
CDR3aa: CASSWWGEEETQYF

abundance: once
v_gene: TRBV24-1
d_gene: .
j_gene: TRBJ1-2
CDR3nt: TGTGCCACCAGTGATTCCTGGGGACGGATTGGAGGCTACACCTTC
CDR3aa: CATSDSWGRIGGYTF

abundance: .
v_gene: TRBV5-4
d_gene: TRBD2
j_gene: TRBJ2-1
CDR3nt: TGTGCCAGCAGCCTCCGGGGGGGGAATGAGCAGTTCTTC
CDR3aa: CASSLRGGNEQFF

abundance: .
v_gene: TRBV20-1
d_gene: .
j_gene: TRBJ1-1
CDR3nt: TGCAGTGCTAGATATCAGGTTGGTTTCTTT
CDR3aa: CSARYQVGFF

abundance: .
v_gene: TRBV6-5
d_gene: .
j_gene: TRBJ1-2
CDR3nt: TGTGCCAGTCACCCGGGGAGGACGAGAAGTGGCTACACCTTC
CDR3aa: CASHPGRTRSGYTF

abundance: .
v_gene: TRBV7-9
d_gene: TRBD2
j_gene: TRBJ2-5
CDR3nt: TGTGCCATCGCGGGGCGGGAGAGAGAGACCCAGTACTTC
CDR3aa: CAIAGRERETQYF

abundance: .
v_gene: TRBV18
d_gene: .
j_gene: TRBJ1-1
CDR3nt: TGTGCCAGCTCACCTTTCAGGAATGAGAACACTGAAGCTTTCTTT
CDR3aa: CASSPFRNENTEAFF

abundance: .
v_gene: TRBV15
d_gene: .
j_gene: TRBJ1-3
CDR3nt: TGTGCCACCAGCAGAGATCGGATAGGCTACTCTGGAAACACCATATATTTT
CDR3aa: CATSRDRIGYSGNTIYF

abundance: once
v_gene: TRBV7-2
d_gene: .
j_gene: TRBJ1-2
CDR3nt: TGTGCCAGCAGCCGACTACCCGACCCGAAGAGAACCTTC
CDR3aa: CASSRLPDPKRTF

abundance: once
v_gene: TRBV7-9
d_gene: .
j_gene: TRBJ1-1
CDR3nt: TGTGCCAGCAGCTTAGCAGGGACCACTGAAGCTTTCTTT
CDR3aa: CASSLAGTTEAFF

abundance: .
v_gene: TRBV19
d_gene: .
j_gene: TRBJ1-6
CDR3nt: TGTGCCAGTAGTATCAACCAGAGAGGTTCACCCCTCCACTTT
CDR3aa: CASSINQRGSPLHF

abundance: .
v_gene: TRBV4-3
d_gene: .
j_gene: TRBJ2-1
CDR3nt: TGCGCCAGCAGCCAAGCTTTAGCTGAAATCTACAATGAGCAGTTCTTC
CDR3aa: CASSQALAEIYNEQFF

abundance: .
v_gene: TRBV10-3
d_gene: TRBD1
j_gene: TRBJ2-1
CDR3nt: TGTGCCATCAGAAGACAGGGGGTTTACAATGAGCAGTTCTTC
CDR3aa: CAIRRQGVYNEQFF

abundance: .
v_gene: TRBV7-2
d_gene: .
j_gene: TRBJ1-6
CDR3nt: TGTGCCAGCAGCTCCTCAGACCGGAGCTCCTATAATTCACCCCTCCACTTT
CDR3aa: CASSSSDRSSYNSPLHF

abundance: .
v_gene: TRBV24-1
d_gene: .
j_gene: TRBJ1-5
CDR3nt: TGTGCCACCAGTGACTCTAGAGGGACTAGCAATCAGCCCCAGCATTTT
CDR3aa: CATSDSRGTSNQPQHF

abundance: .
v_gene: TRBV28
d_gene: .
j_gene: TRBJ2-1
CDR3nt: TGTGCCAGCAGTCCCTCCAGGGGCCCCTTCCCCCATGAGCAGTTCTTC
CDR3aa: CASSPSRGPFPHEQFF

abundance: .
v_gene: TRBV5-4
d_gene: .
j_gene: TRBJ1-1
CDR3nt: TGTGCCAGCAGCTTCAGACTGAACACTGAAGCTTTCTTT
CDR3aa: CASSFRLNTEAFF

abundance: .
v_gene: TRBV28
d_gene: .
j_gene: TRBJ2-3
CDR3nt: TGTGCCAGCAGATCCGTAGCGGAGATCACAGATACGCAGTATTTT
CDR3aa: CASRSVAEITDTQYF

abundance: .
v_gene: TRBV7-2
d_gene: TRBD1
j_gene: TRBJ1-5
CDR3nt: TGTGCCAGCAGCGGGCCGGGACAGGGTTATCAGCCCCAGCATTTT
CDR3aa: CASSGPGQGYQPQHF

abundance: .
v_gene: TRBV7-9
d_gene: .
j_gene: TRBJ2-2
CDR3nt: TGTGCCAGCAGCTTAGTCGAATCGGGCGGGGAGCTGTTTTTT
CDR3aa: CASSLVESGGELFF

abundance: .
v_gene: TRBV19
d_gene: .
j_gene: TRBJ1-6
CDR3nt: TGTGCCAGTAAGGAGTATAATTCACCCCTCCACTTT
CDR3aa: CASKEYNSPLHF

abundance: .
v_gene: TRBV9
d_gene: TRBD1
j_gene: TRBJ1-3
CDR3nt: TGTGCCAGCAGCGGGCCGTCGGGACAGGGAAACACCATATATTTT
CDR3aa: CASSGPSGQGNTIYF

abundance: .
v_gene: TRBV6-2/TRBV6-3
d_gene: .
j_gene: TRBJ2-5
CDR3nt: TGTGCCAGCAGTTTCCGGACGTACCAAGAGACCCAGTACTTC
CDR3aa: CASSFRTYQETQYF

abundance: .
v_gene: TRBV3-1/TRBV3-2
d_gene: .
j_gene: TRBJ2-3
CDR3nt: TGTGCCAGCAGCCAGGCAGGTTTGGGGTACCGCACAGATACGCAGTATTTT
CDR3aa: CASSQAGLGYRTDTQYF

abundance: .
v_gene: TRBV18
d_gene: .
j_gene: TRBJ2-3
CDR3nt: TGTGCCAGCTCACCATGGGATACGCAGTATTTT
CDR3aa: CASSPWDTQYF

abundance: .
v_gene: TRBV9
d_gene: .
j_gene: TRBJ1-2
CDR3nt: TGTGCCAGCAGCGCACCACCGACAGAGACAAACTATGGCTACACCTTC
CDR3aa: CASSAPPTETNYGYTF

abundance: .
v_gene: TRBV28
d_gene: .
j_gene: TRBJ1-5
CDR3nt: TGTGCCAGCAGTTTAAGGCAGTACAATCAGCCCCAGCATTTT
CDR3aa: CASSLRQYNQPQHF

abundance: .
v_gene: TRBV2
d_gene: .
j_gene: TRBJ2-1
CDR3nt: TGTGCCAGCAGTTTGCCCAGCTTCGATGAGCAGTTCTTC
CDR3aa: CASSLPSFDEQFF

abundance: .
v_gene: TRBV5-8
d_gene: .
j_gene: TRBJ1-3
CDR3nt: TGTGCCAGCAGCTTGGGCTATACAGACTCTGGAAACACCATATATTTT
CDR3aa: CASSLGYTDSGNTIYF

abundance: .
v_gene: TRBV24-1
d_gene: .
j_gene: TRBJ2-2
CDR3nt: TGTGCCACCAGTGAAGGGGACTCTTACACCGGGGAGCTGTTTTTT
CDR3aa: CATSEGDSYTGELFF

abundance: .
v_gene: TRBV11-2
d_gene: TRBD2
j_gene: TRBJ2-4
CDR3nt: TGTGCCAGCAGCTTCCCGGGTCTAGCGGGGGGTGACATTCAGTACTTC
CDR3aa: CASSFPGLAGGDIQYF

abundance: .
v_gene: TRBV7-8
d_gene: .
j_gene: TRBJ1-2
CDR3nt: TGTGCCAGCAGCTCTCGAGGGGCTAGGGCGGGGCATGGCTACACCTTC
CDR3aa: CASSSRGARAGHGYTF

abundance: .
v_gene: TRBV3-1/TRBV3-2
d_gene: .
j_gene: TRBJ2-6
CDR3nt: TGTGCCAGCAGTCGTGCTGGGGCCAACGTCCTGACTTTC
CDR3aa: CASSRAGANVLTF

abundance: .
v_gene: TRBV18
d_gene: TRBD1
j_gene: TRBJ2-6
CDR3nt: TGTGCCAGCTCACCAAGGACAGGGGGGTCTGGGGCCAACGTCCTGACTTTC
CDR3aa: CASSPRTGGSGANVLTF

abundance: .
v_gene: TRBV10-3
d_gene: TRBD2
j_gene: TRBJ2-7
CDR3nt: TGTGCCATCAGTGAAGGAGTAGCGGGGACCTACGAGCAGTACTTC
CDR3aa: CAISEGVAGTYEQYF

abundance: .
v_gene: TRBV4-2
d_gene: TRBD1
j_gene: TRBJ1-4
CDR3nt: TGTGCCAGCAGCCCCAGGGTCCCAGGGGGCGCAACTAATGAAAAACTGTTTTTT
CDR3aa: CASSPRVPGGATNEKLFF

abundance: .
v_gene: TRBV6-5
d_gene: .
j_gene: TRBJ2-2
CDR3nt: TGTGCCAGCAGTTACCGGACAGAAACCGGGGAGCTGTTTTTT
CDR3aa: CASSYRTETGELFF